This T cell receptor (beta chain) was obtained from a study of cytomegalovirus exposure and HLA in healthy donors. General study points: An analysis was carried out later, and it reportedly showed fewer N-insertions in an Asian-associated ancestry cluster than the roughly 700-donor mean. A later examination showed that TCR association rates differed by HLA locus, with DRB1 most and HLA-C fewest.

In the PCR, 60 Vbeta and 13 Jbeta primers were used. How the authors handled the data: Later reanalysis found about 80 million unique TCR beta chains, roughly 10 million of them shared. Some clones are missing from TCRdb's copy, which holds only in-frame ones; the method was immunoSEQ multiplex PCR. V, J and clone size derive from that table, while D and trimming were established from the DNA sequence. The sample consists of roughly 150,000 clones, 60% to 80% of them appearing once. CDR1 SGHRS and CDR2 YFSETQ come from the germline V gene. Between the trimmed V and J ends, which lost 2 bases and 1 base, there was a span of 12 bases. The CDR3 contains 15 residues. For this clone: Its antigen is undetermined.

The chain carries TRBV5-1 and TRBJ1-1; the D gene is possibly TRBD1 (5 bases). Sequencing used PBMCs. This TCR was recovered from a woman aged 35 to 49 in good health and CMV-seronegative. CDR3 DNA: TGCGCCAGCAGCTTAAAGGGGCAGGGGAACACTGAAGCTTTCTTT. Residues: CASSLKGQGNTEAFF. The full variable domain, with the rest looked up from reference TRBV5-1 and TRBJ1-1, is KAGVTQTPRYLIKTRGQQVTLSCSPISGHRSVSWYQQTPGQGLQFLFEYFSETQRNKGNFPGRFSGRQFSNSRSEMNVSTLELGDSALYLCASSLKGQGNTEAFFGQGTRLTVV.